These 29 T cell receptor beta chains originate from one sample sequenced in a study of blood T cell repertoires in COVID-19. Sequencing used immunoSEQ multiplex PCR; TCRdb keeps in-frame clones, though not all of them. Of some 150,000 clones detected, roughly three quarters appear once; the ten largest clones hold 4.2%. Sample: peripheral blood. These receptors were obtained from a man aged 55 to 70 with acute or convalescent COVID-19.

This clone showed up just once. This chain connects TRBV7-9 to TRBJ2-2, with a weak D call TRBD1 (6 bases). Germline V CDR1 and CDR2: SEHNR, FQNEAQ (reference sequence). V was cut by 5 bases and J by 2 bases, with 9 bases left in between. The CDR3 sequence is 14 residues long. The CDR3 DNA sequence: TGTGCCAGCAGCGCCAGGGGAAACACCGGGGAGCTGTTTTTT. Translated, it gives CASSARGNTGELFF. Looking up the rest from reference TRBV7-9 and TRBJ2-2 gives the full variable domain: DTGVSQNPRHKITKRGQNVTFRCDPISEHNRLYWYRQTLGQGPEFLTYFQNEAQLEKSRLLSDRFSAERPKGSFSTLEIQRTEQGDSAMYLCASSARGNTGELFFGEGSRLTVL.

This sequence joins TRBV5-4 and TRBJ2-6; possible D gene TRBD1, 5 bases. The CDR3 totals 18 residues. V shed 4 bases and J shed 0 bases, with 17 bases lying between them. The germline V gene has CDR1 SGHNT and CDR2 YYREEE (reference sequence). CDR3 loop: CASSATVQLASGANVLTF. In nucleotides, the CDR3 is TGTGCCAGCAGCGCGACAGTTCAGCTTGCCTCTGGGGCCAACGTCCTGACTTTC.

The gene calls are TRBV2 and TRBJ1-5; unclear D gene. This CDR3 is built from 13 residues. Between the trimmed V and J ends, which lost 9 bases and 8 bases, there was a span of 17 bases. CDR1 is SNHLY and CDR2 is FYNNEI in the germline V gene. CDR3 residues: CASHPVRSEPQHF. The CDR3 region has the DNA TGTGCCAGTCACCCGGTAAGGAGTGAGCCCCAGCATTTT.

The J gene is TRBJ2-7, the V gene TRBV18; 8 bases map to TRBD1. Germline assignment: CDR1 KGHSH and CDR2 LQKENI. With 2 bases clipped from V and 0 bases from J, the junction kept 3 bases outside the gene matches. The CDR3 contains 15 residues. CDR3 nucleotides: TGTGCCAGCTCACCAGGGACAGGAAACTCCTACGAGCAGTACTTC. It codes for CASSPGTGNSYEQYF.

About this clone: Other DNA sequences in the sample encode the same CDR3. The chain joins TRBV20-1 to TRBJ1-2; no clear D. V was pared by 6 bases and J by 2 bases, with 7 bases between. CDR3 length: 11 amino acids. Germline CDR1 is DFQATT and CDR2 is SNEGSKA (reference sequence). This CDR3 is CSAVVNYGYTF. CDR3 sequence (DNA): TGCAGTGCCGTCGTAAACTATGGCTACACCTTC.

This chain connects TRBV9 to TRBJ2-7; 10 positions match TRBD1. There are 16 residues in the CDR3. V lost 0 bases and J lost 3; bases outside the gene matches: 6. Germline V gene lookup returns CDR1 SGDLS and CDR2 YYNGEE. CDR3: CASSVGGQGGLYEQYF. The CDR3 nucleotides are TGTGCCAGCAGCGTAGGTGGACAGGGGGGACTCTACGAGCAGTACTTC.

The chain combines TRBV19 with TRBJ2-3; no clear D. The CDR3 length is 13 residues. The V gene lost 1 base and the J gene lost 2 bases, with 4 bases spanning the gap. Looked up from germline, CDR1 is LNHDA and CDR2 is SQIVND (reference sequence). CDR3 sequence reads: CASSIGVTDTQYF. As DNA, the CDR3 is TGTGCCAGTAGTATAGGAGTCACAGATACGCAGTATTTT.

The chain carries TRBV28 and TRBJ1-5; D may be TRBD1 (5 bases). The germline gives CDR1 MDHEN, CDR2 SYDVKM. Deletions cut 7 bases from V and 2 bases from J, with 12 bases between. This CDR3 contains 14 residues. The CDR3 loop is CASTPIRGNQPQHF. CDR3 bases: TGTGCCAGCACCCCCATCAGGGGCAATCAGCCCCAGCATTTT.

This clone was detected once. The CDR3 DNA sequence: TGTGCCACCAGTGATTTCAGCGGGAGGGCCTACAATGAGCAGTTCTTC. Protein product: CATSDFSGRAYNEQFF. V is TRBV24-1 and J is TRBJ2-1; 10 bases match TRBD2. J lost 2 bases, V lost 1 base, and 1 base had no gene match. This CDR3 has 16 amino acids. Germline CDR1 is KGHDR and CDR2 is SFDVKD.

The chain recombines TRBV11-1 with TRBJ2-7, with D possibly being TRBD1 (7 bases). The V gene's germline CDR1 is SGHAT and CDR2 FQDESV (reference sequence). Trimming cost V 1 base and J 4 bases, with 11 bases left between them. The CDR3 is made up of 14 amino acids. The CDR3 region has the DNA TGTGCCAGCAGCTTAGTCGCAGGGGGGTACGAGCAGTACTTC. It translates to CASSLVAGGYEQYF.

The chain is built from TRBV5-1 and TRBJ2-1; 9 nucleotides agree with TRBD1. Germline trimming cut 3 bases from V and 7 bases from J; bases unmatched to any gene: 5. The length of the CDR3 is 14 residues. Germline V gene sequence: CDR1 SGHRS, CDR2 YFSETQ. In DNA, the CDR3 is TGCGCCAGCAGCTCCGGGACAGGGTGGAATGAGCAGTTCTTC. Translated, it gives CASSSGTGWNEQFF.

The chain recombines TRBV4-2 with TRBJ2-7; D might be TRBD1 (5 bases). The ends were cut back, 0 bases at V and 3 bases at J, with 12 bases in the middle. The CDR3 runs 15 residues. CDR1 LGHNA and CDR2 YNFKEQ come from the germline V gene. DNA of the CDR3: TGTGCCAGCAGCCAAGATACGACAGCCTTCTACGAGCAGTACTTC. This sequence encodes CASSQDTTAFYEQYF.

V gene TRBV2 combines with J gene TRBJ1-1, with TRBD1 matching 7 bases. Per germline, CDR1 SNHLY and CDR2 FYNNEI. The CDR3 loop spans 12 amino acids. Trimming removed 6 bases from V and 11 bases from J; junction bases left unmatched: 9. CDR3 bases: TGTGCCAGCAGCCGGACAGGCAGAGAGGCTTTCTTT. It encodes CASSRTGREAFF.

The chain has TRBV3-1 (or the pseudogene TRBV3-2) and TRBJ2-3, with TRBD2 identical over 11 bases. This CDR3 region has 15 residues. CDR1 and CDR2 from the germline V gene are LGHDT and YNNKEL (reference sequence). V lost 7 bases and J lost 2; bases outside the gene matches: 5. The DNA of the CDR3 is TGTGCCAGCACCGGACTAGCGGGTTACACAGATACGCAGTATTTT. It is translated as CASTGLAGYTDTQYF.

This chain joins TRBV15 and TRBJ2-7; unclear D gene. This CDR3 is 14 amino acids long. The V gene's germline CDR1 is LNHNV and CDR2 YYDKDF (reference sequence). V gave up 3 bases and J gave up 2 bases, with 11 bases separating them. The CDR3 spells CATSSESGPYEQYF. DNA of the CDR3: TGTGCCACCAGCAGCGAGTCTGGGCCCTACGAGCAGTACTTC.

The chain uses TRBV6-2 or TRBV6-3 and TRBJ1-1; no clear D. The V gene lost 7 bases and the J gene lost 4 bases, with 13 bases spanning the gap. The CDR3 runs 13 residues. Germline V gene lookup returns CDR1 MNHEY and CDR2 SVGEGT. Here the CDR3 reads CASNPARGTEAFF. In DNA form, the CDR3 reads TGTGCCAGCAACCCCGCTCGGGGCACTGAAGCTTTCTTT.

The chain joins TRBV6-5 to TRBJ2-3; TRBD2 matches at 10 bases. In germline, CDR1 is MNHEY, CDR2 SVGAGI. This CDR3 is 13 amino acids long. With V trimmed by 9 bases and J by 4 bases, 4 bases remained unmatched. In DNA form, the CDR3 reads TGTGCCAGTTTAGCGGGAGGTGCAGATACGCAGTATTTT. Translated, it gives CASLAGGADTQYF.

This clone came up once. The chain employs TRBV18 and TRBJ1-6, with D possibly being TRBD1 (6 bases). Trimming took 11 bases from V and 8 from J, leaving 19 bases between them. This CDR3 comprises 14 residues. Looked up from germline, CDR1 is KGHSH and CDR2 is LQKENI. The CDR3 sequence: CASAAGQTDSPLHF. The CDR3 coding sequence is TGTGCCTCAGCAGCCGGACAGACCGATTCACCCCTCCACTTT.

J is TRBJ2-2 and V is TRBV7-3; a weak D match, TRBD1 (6 bases). Germline V CDR1 and CDR2: SGHTA, FQGTGA. V was cut by 1 base and J by 6 bases, with 9 bases left in between. The CDR3 length is 14 residues. CDR3 region: CASSLRGTSGELFF. The CDR3 DNA reads as TGTGCCAGCAGCTTAAGGGGGACATCCGGGGAGCTGTTTTTT.

A note on this clone: Germline and junction disagree at one end, which may indicate a read error. The chain combines TRBV7-7 with TRBJ2-1; TRBD2 agrees at 14 bases. This CDR3 contains 15 residues. CDR1 SSHAT and CDR2 FNYEAQ come from the germline V gene (reference sequence). The CDR3: CASSPTSGGVGEQFF. For the CDR3, the DNA is TGTGCTAGCAGCCCGACTAGCGGGGGGGTCGGTGAGCAGTTCTTC.

The chain employs TRBV25-1 and TRBJ2-3; D may be TRBD2 (5 bases). This CDR3 spans 14 amino acids. Looked up from germline, CDR1 is MGHDK and CDR2 is SYGVNS. V was pared by 4 bases and J by 3 bases, with 11 bases between. The CDR3 DNA sequence: TGTGCCAGCAGTGCGGGATATCGGACAGATACGCAGTATTTT. Protein sequence: CASSAGYRTDTQYF. The full variable domain, completed using reference TRBV25-1 and TRBJ2-3, is EADIYQTPRYLVIGTGKKITLECSQTMGHDKMYWYQQDPGMELHLIHYSYGVNSTEKGDLSSESTVSRIRTEHFPLTLESARPSHTSQYLCASSAGYRTDTQYFGPGTRLTVL.

This clone was seen only once. The chain links TRBV3-1 (or the pseudogene TRBV3-2) to TRBJ2-3, with 12 bases matching TRBD2. V lost 0 bases and J lost 0; bases outside the gene matches: 7. The CDR3 loop spans 19 amino acids. CDR1 and CDR2 from the germline V gene are LGHDT and YNNKEL (reference sequence). The CDR3 is CASSQEGLAGFGSTDTQYF. CDR3 bases: TGTGCCAGCAGCCAAGAGGGACTAGCGGGCTTTGGTAGCACAGATACGCAGTATTTT.

This clone has only one observation. The gene calls are TRBV3-1 (or the pseudogene TRBV3-2) and TRBJ2-1, with D uncertain. V lost 1 base and J lost 6, with 4 bases in between. The CDR3 covers 12 residues. The germline V gene encodes CDR1 LGHDT and CDR2 YNNKEL (reference sequence). The CDR3 protein is CASSQAVNEQFF. The CDR3 coding sequence is TGTGCCAGCAGCCAAGCCGTCAATGAGCAGTTCTTC.

The chain employs TRBV18 and TRBJ1-3; D is unresolved. Per germline, CDR1 KGHSH and CDR2 LQKENI. Trimming took 1 base from V and 0 from J, leaving 10 bases between them. The CDR3 spans 16 residues. CDR3 loop: CASSPRQAYSGNTIYF. The CDR3 DNA sequence: TGTGCCAGCTCACCACGGCAGGCGTACTCTGGAAACACCATATATTTT.

A word on this clone: Other DNA variants within this sample encode the same CDR3. The chain is built from TRBV6-5 and TRBJ2-1, with 13 bases that match TRBD2. The CDR3 extends over 15 amino acids. Germline CDR1 reads MNHEY; CDR2 reads SVGAGI. After removal of 2 bases from V and 5 bases from J, the junction contained 0 bases not matched to a gene. The CDR3 nucleotides read TGTGCCAGCAGTTACGGACTAGCGGGGGACAATGAGCAGTTCTTC. Encoded protein: CASSYGLAGDNEQFF.

In DNA, the CDR3 is TGTGCCAGCAGTGACGGGGGAGGGAAACTGTTTTTT. It specifies CASSDGGGKLFF. This sequence joins TRBV2 and TRBJ1-4; TRBD1 is a possible D gene (5 bases). The CDR3 sequence is 12 residues long. Per germline, CDR1 SNHLY and CDR2 FYNNEI. Trimming removed 3 bases from V and 11 bases from J, with 10 bases in between.

This clone was seen a single time. CDR3 region: CASSLTGGASGANVLTF. The CDR3 DNA reads TGTGCCAGCAGTCTGACAGGGGGCGCTTCTGGGGCCAACGTCCTGACTTTC. The J gene is TRBJ2-6, the V gene TRBV6-6; 10 bases align to TRBD1. CDR1 and CDR2 from the germline V gene are MNHNY and SVGAGI (reference sequence). CDR3 length: 17 residues. Trimming at V came to 5 bases and at J to 1 base, leaving 5 bases not matched to a gene.

The chain combines TRBV19 with TRBJ1-6, with D possibly TRBD1 on 6 matching bases. CDR1 LNHDA and CDR2 SQIVND come from the germline V gene (reference sequence). CDR3 length equals 16 residues. Between the trimmed V and J ends, which lost 2 bases and 6 bases, there was a span of 14 bases. The CDR3: CASSISADRINSPLHF. For the CDR3, the DNA is TGTGCCAGTAGTATATCTGCGGACAGAATTAATTCACCCCTCCACTTT.

This chain links TRBV28 with TRBJ2-7; D might be TRBD1 (6 bases). The CDR3 extends over 14 amino acids. Germline V gives CDR1 MDHEN, CDR2 SYDVKM. V was cut by 5 bases and J by 2 bases, with 13 bases left in between. CDR3 loop: CASSPGDRPYEQYF. The CDR3 nucleotides are TGTGCCAGCAGTCCAGGGGATAGGCCCTACGAGCAGTACTTC.